Following are 15 T cell receptor beta chains from one sample sequenced in a study of blood T cell repertoires in COVID-19. The table came from immunoSEQ multiplex PCR; TCRdb's copy has only in-frame clones and leaves some out. The table shows about 150,000 clones, with around 89% occurring only once. Input material: peripheral blood. Receptors originate from a woman in her forties with acute or convalescent COVID-19.

This sequence joins TRBV3-1 (or the pseudogene TRBV3-2) and TRBJ1-1; 7 nucleotides agree with TRBD1. Germline lookup yields CDR1 LGHDT and CDR2 YNNKEL (reference sequence). This CDR3 comprises 15 residues. V lost 5 bases and J lost 5; bases outside the gene matches: 11. The CDR3 region is CASSLRTGVRTEAFF. As DNA, the CDR3 is TGTGCCAGCAGCTTACGGACAGGCGTGAGGACTGAAGCTTTCTTT.

The rearrangement links TRBV5-1 to TRBJ2-3; TRBD2 aligns across 7 bases. The germline CDR1 and CDR2 sequences are SGHRS and YFSETQ. This CDR3 contains 13 residues. V was pared by 3 bases and J by 2 bases, with 0 bases of the junction left unmatched. CDR3 region: CASSWDYTDTQYF. CDR3 DNA: TGCGCCAGCAGCTGGGACTACACAGATACGCAGTATTTT.

J is TRBJ1-2 and V is TRBV2, with 12 bases matching TRBD1. The germline gives CDR1 SNHLY, CDR2 FYNNEI. This CDR3 is built from 15 residues. V gave up 7 bases and J gave up 4 bases; unmatched junction bases: 7. The CDR3 loop is CASTNRDRGLYGYTF. In DNA form, the CDR3 reads TGTGCCAGCACCAACCGGGACAGGGGGCTCTATGGCTACACCTTC.

This chain uses TRBV24-1 with TRBJ2-1; D is perhaps TRBD2 (7 bases). V dropped 1 base and J dropped 3 bases, with 12 bases sitting between them. Per the germline V gene, CDR1 is KGHDR and CDR2 is SFDVKD. There are 16 residues in the CDR3. CDR3 amino acids: CATSDFGRGGYNEQFF. The CDR3 region has the DNA TGTGCCACCAGTGATTTTGGGAGGGGGGGCTACAATGAGCAGTTCTTC.

The gene calls are TRBV14 and TRBJ2-7; 7 bases align to TRBD2. Germline V CDR1 and CDR2: SGHDN, FVKESK. The CDR3 is made up of 15 amino acids. The junction had 9 bases not matched to a gene; V was cut back by 1 base and J by 6 bases. As DNA, the CDR3 is TGTGCCAGCAGCCAAGTTTGGGGGGGGATGACCGAGCAGTACTTC. This translates into CASSQVWGGMTEQYF.

The count of this clone is one. The J gene is TRBJ2-7, the V gene TRBV6-5, with TRBD2 matching over 12 bases. This CDR3 is 14 amino acids long. Trimming removed 7 bases from V and 2 bases from J; junction bases left unmatched: 3. The germline CDR1 and CDR2 sequences are MNHEY and SVGAGI. CDR3 bases: TGTGCCAGCATAACTAGCGGGGGGCCCTACGAGCAGTACTTC. Translating gives CASITSGGPYEQYF.

J is TRBJ1-2 and V is TRBV7-3; 9 nucleotides match TRBD1. There are 14 residues in the CDR3. Germline trimming cut 4 bases from V and 8 bases from J; bases unmatched to any gene: 8. Looked up from germline, CDR1 is SGHTA and CDR2 is FQGTGA. The CDR3 bases are TGTGCCAGCAGCTCCGGGACAGGGCTTCGGGGCTACACCTTC. This encodes CASSSGTGLRGYTF.

In this sample, this clone turned up once. The rearrangement uses TRBV10-2 and TRBJ2-7, with a weak D call TRBD1 (6 bases). The CDR3 runs to 14 residues. Trimming left V 3 bases short and J 3 bases short, with 12 bases between. From germline, CDR1 is WSHSY and CDR2 SAAADI. The CDR3 loop is CASSEIGQNYEQYF. The CDR3 DNA sequence: TGCGCCAGCAGTGAAATCGGACAGAACTACGAGCAGTACTTC.

This clone was seen just once. The chain is built from TRBV6-6 and TRBJ2-7; tentative D call: TRBD1 (5 bases). V lost 4 bases and J lost 3, with 10 bases in between. Germline lookup yields CDR1 MNHNY and CDR2 SVGAGI (reference sequence). The CDR3 is made up of 13 amino acids. The CDR3 DNA reads as TGTGCCAGCAGTTCGCAGGGTGGCTACGAGCAGTACTTC. It translates to CASSSQGGYEQYF.

The chain has TRBV11-1 and TRBJ2-7, with D possibly being TRBD2 (5 bases). CDR1 and CDR2 from the germline V gene are SGHAT and FQDESV (reference sequence). The CDR3 contains 14 residues. V was clipped by 0 bases and J by 4 bases, with 10 bases between them. The CDR3 DNA sequence: TGTGCCAGCAGCTTAGCCGGGATTTCTTACGAGCAGTACTTC. Protein: CASSLAGISYEQYF.

The V call is TRBV6-6, the J call TRBJ2-7; 9 nucleotides line up with TRBD1. This CDR3 comprises 14 residues. The trim removed 4 bases at V and 4 bases at J, leaving 5 bases unmatched. Germline-derived CDR1 and CDR2 are MNHNY and SVGAGI (reference sequence). The CDR3 region has the DNA TGTGCCAGCAGTTCGGGACAGGGTCTTTACGAGCAGTACTTC. Translating it yields CASSSGQGLYEQYF.

This chain joins TRBV19 and TRBJ2-3; TRBD1 is a possible D gene (6 bases). The CDR3 runs 13 residues. Germline CDR1 and CDR2: LNHDA and SQIVND (reference sequence). V lost 10 bases to trimming and J lost 1 base, with 12 bases between them. CDR3 sequence reads: CATTQGGTDTQYF. CDR3 in DNA: TGTGCCACCACACAGGGTGGCACAGATACGCAGTATTTT.

This rearrangement joins TRBV7-2 to TRBJ2-3, with D uncertain. Trimming removed 1 base at V and 0 bases at J, with 8 bases between. Germline CDR1 is SGHTA and CDR2 is FQGNSA. CDR3 length: 15 residues. CDR3 residues: CASSLVAYSTDTQYF. CDR3 nucleotides: TGTGCCAGCAGCTTAGTCGCGTATAGCACAGATACGCAGTATTTT.

This clone was counted a single time. The chain recombines TRBV5-1 with TRBJ2-7; 12 nucleotides match TRBD2. CDR3 length equals 16 residues. V lost 1 base and J lost 3; bases outside the gene matches: 5. CDR1 SGHRS and CDR2 YFSETQ come from the germline V gene. CDR3 nucleotide sequence: TGCGCCAGCAGCTTGTCCCCGACTAGCGGGAGCTACGAGCAGTACTTC. This translates into CASSLSPTSGSYEQYF.

The chain employs TRBV12-3 or TRBV12-4 and TRBJ2-7, with 7 bases fitting TRBD1. The CDR3 totals 13 residues. V trimming: 8 bases; J trimming: 3 bases; junction bases outside the gene matches: 7. CDR3 bases: TGTGCCAGCGGACGACAGGGTAACTACGAGCAGTACTTC. Its protein is CASGRQGNYEQYF.